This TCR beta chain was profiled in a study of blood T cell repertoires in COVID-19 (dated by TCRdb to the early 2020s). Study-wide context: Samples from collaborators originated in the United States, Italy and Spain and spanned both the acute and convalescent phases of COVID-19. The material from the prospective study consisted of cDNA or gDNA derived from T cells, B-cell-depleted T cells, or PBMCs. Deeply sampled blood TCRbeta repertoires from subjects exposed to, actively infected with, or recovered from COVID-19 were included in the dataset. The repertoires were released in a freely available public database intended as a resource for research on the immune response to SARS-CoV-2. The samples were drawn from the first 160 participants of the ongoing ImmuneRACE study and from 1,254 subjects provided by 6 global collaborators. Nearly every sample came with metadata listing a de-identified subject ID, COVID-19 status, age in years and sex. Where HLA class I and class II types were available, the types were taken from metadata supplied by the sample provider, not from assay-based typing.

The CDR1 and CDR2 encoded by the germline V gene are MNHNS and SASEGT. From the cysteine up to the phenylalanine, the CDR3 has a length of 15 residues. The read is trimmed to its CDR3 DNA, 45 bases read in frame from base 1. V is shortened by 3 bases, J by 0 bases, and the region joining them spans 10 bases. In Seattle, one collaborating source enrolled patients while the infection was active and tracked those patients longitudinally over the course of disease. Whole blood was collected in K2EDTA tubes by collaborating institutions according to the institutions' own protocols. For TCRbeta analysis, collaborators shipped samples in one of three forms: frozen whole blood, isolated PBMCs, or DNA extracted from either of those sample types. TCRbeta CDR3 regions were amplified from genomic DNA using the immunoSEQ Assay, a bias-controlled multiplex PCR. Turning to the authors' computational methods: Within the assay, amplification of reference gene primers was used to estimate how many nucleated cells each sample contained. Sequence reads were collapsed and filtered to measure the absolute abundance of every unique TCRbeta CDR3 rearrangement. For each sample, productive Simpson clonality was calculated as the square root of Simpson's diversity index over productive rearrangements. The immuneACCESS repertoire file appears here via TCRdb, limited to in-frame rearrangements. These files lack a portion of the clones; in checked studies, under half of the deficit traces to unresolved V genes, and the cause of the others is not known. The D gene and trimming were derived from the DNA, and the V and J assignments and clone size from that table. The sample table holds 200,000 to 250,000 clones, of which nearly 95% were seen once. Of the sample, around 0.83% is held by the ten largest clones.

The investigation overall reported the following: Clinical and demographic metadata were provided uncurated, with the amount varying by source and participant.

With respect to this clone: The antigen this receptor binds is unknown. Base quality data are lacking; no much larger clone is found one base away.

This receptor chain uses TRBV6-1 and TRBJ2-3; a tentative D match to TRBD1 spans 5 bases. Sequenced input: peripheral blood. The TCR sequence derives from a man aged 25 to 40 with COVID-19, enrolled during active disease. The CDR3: CASSDTGSSTDTQYF. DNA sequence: TGTGCCAGCAGTGATACAGGTTCTAGCACAGATACGCAGTATTTT.